Listed below are T cell receptor beta chains from one sample, sequenced in a study of T cell responses to AZD1222 COVID-19 vaccine. Sequencing was performed with immunoSEQ multiplex PCR; in TCRdb, only in-frame clones are kept and a portion is missing. This sample has roughly 100,000 clones, with 80% to 90% found just once. The specimen comprised peripheral blood, sampled on day 0 of AZD1222 vaccination. These receptors all stem from an adult in good health. CDR3s include the opening cysteine and the closing phenylalanine or tryptophan. Each record gives: V gene, J gene, clone size, D gene, CDR3 protein, CDR3 DNA. The D gene is left open where the match is weak. Expanded clones get a size class; other rows say once, few or many, or leave the size out.

TRBV2,TRBJ1-2,-,-,CASSLRRGDGYTF,TGTGCCAGCAGCCTACGACGAGGAGATGGCTACACCTTC
TRBV2,TRBJ1-3,-,TRBD1,CASGYDRVGAIYF,TGTGCCAGCGGTTACGACAGGGTTGGTGCCATATATTTT
TRBV4-2,TRBJ1-2,once,-,CASSHRGVQDGYTF,TGTGCCAGCAGCCACAGGGGCGTTCAGGATGGCTACACCTTC
TRBV16,TRBJ1-2,-,-,CASSQSPSMDYGYTF,TGTGCCAGCAGCCAATCGCCCAGTATGGACTATGGCTACACCTTC
TRBV5-4,TRBJ2-2,-,-,CASSLRVGELFF,TGTGCCAGCAGCTTAAGAGTAGGGGAGCTGTTTTTT
TRBV28,TRBJ1-5,once,TRBD1,CASSLPGTVNQPQHF,TGTGCCAGCAGTTTACCCGGGACAGTCAATCAGCCCCAGCATTTT
TRBV6-5,TRBJ1-2,-,-,CASSSYRGYTF,TGTGCCAGCAGTTCCTACAGAGGCTACACCTTC
TRBV27,TRBJ2-3,-,TRBD1,CASSPDRGTDTQYF,TGTGCCAGCAGTCCCGACAGGGGCACAGATACGCAGTATTTT
TRBV4-3,TRBJ1-5,-,-,CASSQDVRRENQPQHF,TGCGCCAGCAGCCAAGATGTTAGAAGGGAGAATCAGCCCCAGCATTTT
TRBV2,TRBJ1-1,-,-,CASSDKVRGLGTEAFF,TGTGCCAGCAGTGATAAAGTCAGGGGCCTGGGGACTGAAGCTTTCTTT
TRBV11-2,TRBJ2-5,-,TRBD2,CASSLFGTSEAETQYF,TGTGCCAGCAGCTTATTTGGGACTAGCGAGGCGGAGACCCAGTACTTC
TRBV11-2,TRBJ2-7,-,-,CASSPLLGGGEQYF,TGTGCCAGCAGTCCACTACTAGGGGGTGGAGAGCAGTACTTC
TRBV10-1,TRBJ2-3,-,-,CASSGITDTQYF,TGCGCCAGCAGTGGCATTACAGATACGCAGTATTTT
TRBV29-1,TRBJ1-2,-,-,CSVEDPRYGYTF,TGCAGCGTTGAAGACCCACGCTATGGCTACACCTTC
TRBV18,TRBJ2-3,-,-,CASSPRTRYTDTQYF,TGTGCCAGCTCACCACGGACACGATACACAGATACGCAGTATTTT
TRBV25-1,TRBJ1-1,few,-,CASSELLGFAEAFF,TGTGCCAGCAGTGAATTATTAGGGTTCGCTGAAGCTTTCTTT
TRBV7-6,TRBJ2-7,once,-,CASSLAHLAGSYEQYF,TGTGCCAGCAGCTTAGCACATCTAGCCGGCTCCTACGAGCAGTACTTC
TRBV5-4,TRBJ1-2,-,-,CASSLTNYGYTF,TGTGCCAGCAGCTTAACAAACTATGGCTACACCTTC
TRBV5-8,TRBJ2-3,-,-,CASSWGAQDTQYF,TGTGCCAGCAGCTGGGGTGCCCAGGATACGCAGTATTTT
TRBV15,TRBJ1-3,-,-,CATKDVEGNTIYF,TGTGCCACCAAAGACGTTGAAGGAAACACCATATATTTT
TRBV7-6,TRBJ2-7,-,TRBD2,CASSPSGTYEQYF,TGTGCCAGCAGCCCTAGCGGGACCTACGAGCAGTACTTC
TRBV19,TRBJ2-7,-,-,CASSLVGASYEQYF,TGTGCCAGTAGTTTAGTGGGGGCCTCCTACGAGCAGTACTTC
TRBV24-1,TRBJ2-2,once,TRBD2,CATSDLSSGRSTGELFF,TGTGCCACCAGTGATTTGTCTAGCGGGAGGAGCACCGGGGAGCTGTTTTTT
TRBV30,TRBJ2-7,-,-,CAWSDRGGYEQYF,TGTGCCTGGAGTGACAGGGGAGGGTACGAGCAGTACTTC
TRBV5-1,TRBJ2-1,few,-,CASSSGPIEDNEQFF,TGCGCCAGCAGCTCAGGACCCATAGAAGACAATGAGCAGTTCTTC
TRBV6-2/TRBV6-3,TRBJ1-5,-,-,CASSRAASNQPQHF,TGTGCCAGCAGCCGTGCCGCTAGCAATCAGCCCCAGCATTTT